The following is a T cell receptor (beta chain) sequence with its context. Its specificity is not known. The data derive from a study of cytomegalovirus exposure and HLA in healthy donors. Overall study findings and caveats: The analysis excluded some indistinguishable V segments, including TRBV6-2 and TRBV6-3. As confirmed in vitro, three CMV-associated chains were specific for CMV antigens. In a later analysis, the majority of CMV-associated beta chains seemingly showed HLA restriction.

Trimming left V 2 bases short and J 7 bases short, with 12 bases between. The CDR3 runs 14 residues. Germline V gives CDR1 LGHNA, CDR2 YSLEER. Researchers ran the PCR with 60 Vbeta and 13 Jbeta primers. The protocol was immunoSEQ multiplex PCR, while the TCRdb copy is restricted to in-frame clones and leaves out a portion. Seen here are 95,000 to 150,000 clones, around 80% observed once, and the top ten hold 7.5% to 9.5%. In nominal health when sampled, donors likely had unrecorded immune exposures nonetheless. The chain joins TRBV4-3 to TRBJ1-5, with D possibly matching TRBD1 (5 bases). The sample taken for sequencing was PBMCs. The sequence derives from a female donor in good health and CMV-seropositive. In DNA form, the CDR3 reads TGCGCCAGCAGCCAAAGGAGGGGCGGACAGCCCCAGCATTTT. Translated, it gives CASSQRRGGQPQHF.